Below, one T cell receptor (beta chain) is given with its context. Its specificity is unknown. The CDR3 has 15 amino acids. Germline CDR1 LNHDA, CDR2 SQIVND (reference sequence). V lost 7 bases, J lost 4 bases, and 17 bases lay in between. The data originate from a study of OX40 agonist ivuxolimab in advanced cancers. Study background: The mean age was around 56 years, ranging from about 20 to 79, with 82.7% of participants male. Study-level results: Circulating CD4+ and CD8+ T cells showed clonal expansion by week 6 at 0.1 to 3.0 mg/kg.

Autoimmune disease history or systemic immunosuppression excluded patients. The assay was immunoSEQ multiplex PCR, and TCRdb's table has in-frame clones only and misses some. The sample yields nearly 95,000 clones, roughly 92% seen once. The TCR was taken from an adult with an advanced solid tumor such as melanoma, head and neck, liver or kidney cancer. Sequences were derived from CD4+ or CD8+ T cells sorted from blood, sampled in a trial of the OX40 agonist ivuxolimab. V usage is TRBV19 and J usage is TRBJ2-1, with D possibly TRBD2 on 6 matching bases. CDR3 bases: TGTGCCAGTACCGATGGGGGACTCTTGTACAATGAGCAGTTCTTC. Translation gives CASTDGGLLYNEQFF. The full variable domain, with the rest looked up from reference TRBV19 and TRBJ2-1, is DGGITQSPKYLFRKEGQNVTLSCEQNLNHDAMYWYRQDPGQGLRLIYYSQIVNDFQKGDIAEGYSVSREKKESFPLTVTSAQKNPTAFYLCASTDGGLLYNEQFFGPGTRLTVL.